What follows is one T cell receptor beta chain and its context. Its specificity is unknown. V was trimmed by 7 bases and J by 4 bases, leaving 20 bases between them. The CDR3 has 15 residues. Germline loops: CDR1 LNHDA, CDR2 SQIVND (reference sequence). These data are taken from a study of a mutant IDH1 vaccine in newly diagnosed glioma. Produced via immunoSEQ multiplex PCR; TCRdb's table is partial and in-frame only. The sample lists about 11,000 clones, 88% occurring once. Documented time point: week 23, last vaccination. Every single dose of the vaccine, 300 ug of mutant IDH1 20-mer peptide, came with topical imiquimod.

This chain links TRBV19 with TRBJ2-7; a possible D gene is TRBD1 (5 bases). This TCR was recovered from a woman in her thirties or forties with glioma. Some clones in this sample may be carry-over from other donors' samples. This specimen was PBMCs, taken from a glioma patient whose treatment included an IDH1 peptide vaccine. The DNA of the CDR3 is TGTGCCAGTACCCAAAAAGGGTCAGGGTCTTACGAGCAGTACTTC. Translated, it gives CASTQKGSGSYEQYF.